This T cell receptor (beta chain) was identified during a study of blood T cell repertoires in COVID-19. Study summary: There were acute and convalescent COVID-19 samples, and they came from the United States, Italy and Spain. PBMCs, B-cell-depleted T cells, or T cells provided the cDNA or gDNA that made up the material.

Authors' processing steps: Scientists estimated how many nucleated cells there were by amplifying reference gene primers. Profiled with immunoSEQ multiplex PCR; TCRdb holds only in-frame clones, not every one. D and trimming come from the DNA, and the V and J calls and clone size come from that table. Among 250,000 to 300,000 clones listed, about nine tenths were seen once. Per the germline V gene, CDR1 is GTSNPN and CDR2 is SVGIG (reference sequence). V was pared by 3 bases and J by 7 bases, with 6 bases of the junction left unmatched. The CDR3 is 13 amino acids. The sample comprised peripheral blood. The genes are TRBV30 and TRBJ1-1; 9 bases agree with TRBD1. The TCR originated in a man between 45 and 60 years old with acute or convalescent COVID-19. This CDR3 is CAWSRQGGGEAFF. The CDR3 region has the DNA TGTGCCTGGAGCCGACAGGGGGGGGGTGAAGCTTTCTTT.